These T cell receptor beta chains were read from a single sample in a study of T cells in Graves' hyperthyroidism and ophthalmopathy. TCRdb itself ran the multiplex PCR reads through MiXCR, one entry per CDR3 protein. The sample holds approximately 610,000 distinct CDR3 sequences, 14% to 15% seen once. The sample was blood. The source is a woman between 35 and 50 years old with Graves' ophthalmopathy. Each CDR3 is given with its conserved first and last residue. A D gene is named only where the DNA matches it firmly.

CDR3aa: CSCQENGNTIYF; v_gene: TRBV29-1; d_gene: .; j_gene: TRBJ1-3
CDR3aa: CASSGPIYGYTF; v_gene: TRBV4-1; d_gene: .; j_gene: TRBJ1-2
CDR3aa: CASSELGLNYEQYF; v_gene: TRBV25-1; d_gene: .; j_gene: TRBJ2-7
CDR3aa: CASSYDRASEQYF; v_gene: TRBV6-5; d_gene: TRBD1; j_gene: TRBJ2-7
CDR3aa: CASSPNRVLQETQYF; v_gene: TRBV13; d_gene: .; j_gene: TRBJ2-5
CDR3aa: CASSIGENQPQHF; v_gene: TRBV19; d_gene: .; j_gene: TRBJ1-5
CDR3aa: CASSQDPRRETQYF; v_gene: TRBV6-1; d_gene: .; j_gene: TRBJ2-5
CDR3aa: CSVAGGSETQYF; v_gene: TRBV29-1; d_gene: .; j_gene: TRBJ2-5
CDR3aa: CASRNGGDEQYF; v_gene: TRBV7-2; d_gene: TRBD2; j_gene: TRBJ2-7
CDR3aa: CASSHWGRGMNQPQHF; v_gene: TRBV19; d_gene: TRBD1; j_gene: TRBJ1-5
CDR3aa: CSAVPGLASEQYF; v_gene: TRBV20-1; d_gene: TRBD2; j_gene: TRBJ2-7
CDR3aa: CASSLTRVNTGELFF; v_gene: TRBV7-3; d_gene: .; j_gene: TRBJ2-2
CDR3aa: CASSRIPGQGYEQYF; v_gene: TRBV28; d_gene: TRBD1; j_gene: TRBJ2-7
CDR3aa: CASSLSPYSNQPQHF; v_gene: TRBV12-3/TRBV12-4; d_gene: .; j_gene: TRBJ1-5
CDR3aa: CASSQAGGSPLHF; v_gene: TRBV4-1; d_gene: .; j_gene: TRBJ1-6
CDR3aa: CASRNTGVDEQYF; v_gene: TRBV12-3/TRBV12-4; d_gene: TRBD1; j_gene: TRBJ2-7
CDR3aa: CSAHTGFGQPQHF; v_gene: TRBV20-1; d_gene: .; j_gene: TRBJ1-5
CDR3aa: CAHLRAGEETQYF; v_gene: TRBV30; d_gene: TRBD2; j_gene: TRBJ2-5
CDR3aa: CSAQGYSDNQPQHF; v_gene: TRBV20-1; d_gene: .; j_gene: TRBJ1-5
CDR3aa: CASSSTGVQPQHF; v_gene: TRBV12-3/TRBV12-4; d_gene: TRBD1; j_gene: TRBJ1-5
CDR3aa: CSVKGTHEQYF; v_gene: TRBV29-1; d_gene: .; j_gene: TRBJ2-7
CDR3aa: CASRRGWNYGYTF; v_gene: TRBV27; d_gene: .; j_gene: TRBJ1-2
CDR3aa: CASSLGSGRPYEQYF; v_gene: TRBV7-8; d_gene: TRBD2; j_gene: TRBJ2-7
CDR3aa: CASSQEDSGIGEQYF; v_gene: TRBV4-2; d_gene: TRBD2; j_gene: TRBJ2-7
CDR3aa: CASSPPNRDGYTF; v_gene: TRBV19; d_gene: .; j_gene: TRBJ1-2